The subject of this entry is one T cell receptor beta chain. In the original processing: Researchers report that nucleated cell counts were estimated from reference gene primer amplification. Some clones are missing from TCRdb's copy, which holds only in-frame ones; the method was immunoSEQ multiplex PCR. The V and J calls and the clone size are those of that table, but D and trimming were determined from the DNA. This sample has about 200,000 clones; approximately 85% occur once, and the top ten carry approximately 7.6%. CDR3 length: 13 residues. V lost 6 bases and J lost 3; bases outside the gene matches: 4. Germline-derived CDR1 and CDR2 are LNHDA and SQIVND (reference sequence). Patients of the Seattle cohort, enrolled during active infection, were followed longitudinally. This specimen comes from a study of blood T cell repertoires in COVID-19. Study at large: The study drew acute and convalescent COVID-19 samples from the United States, Italy and Spain. From T cells, B-cell-depleted T cells, or PBMCs came the material, which was cDNA or gDNA.

Material: peripheral blood. The clonotype was recovered from an elderly woman with COVID-19, enrolled during active disease. The rearrangement joins TRBV19 to TRBJ1-1; 7 nucleotides align to TRBD1. CDR3 loop: CASSRGQYTEAFF. In DNA, the CDR3 is TGTGCCAGTAGCCGGGGACAGTACACTGAAGCTTTCTTT.